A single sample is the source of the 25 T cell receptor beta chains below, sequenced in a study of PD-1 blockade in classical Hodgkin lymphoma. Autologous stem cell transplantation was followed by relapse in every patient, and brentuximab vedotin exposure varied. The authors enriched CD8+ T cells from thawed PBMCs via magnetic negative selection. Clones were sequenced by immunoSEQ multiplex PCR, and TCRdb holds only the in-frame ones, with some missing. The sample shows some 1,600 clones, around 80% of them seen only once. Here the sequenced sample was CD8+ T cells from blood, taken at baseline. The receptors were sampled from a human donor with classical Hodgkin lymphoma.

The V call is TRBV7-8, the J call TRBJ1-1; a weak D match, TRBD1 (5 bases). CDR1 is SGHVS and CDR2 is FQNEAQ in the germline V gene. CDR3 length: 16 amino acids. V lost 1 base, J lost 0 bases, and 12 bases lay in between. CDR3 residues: CASSLGREGLNTEAFF. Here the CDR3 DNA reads TGTGCCAGCAGCTTAGGGCGGGAGGGGTTGAACACTGAAGCTTTCTTT.

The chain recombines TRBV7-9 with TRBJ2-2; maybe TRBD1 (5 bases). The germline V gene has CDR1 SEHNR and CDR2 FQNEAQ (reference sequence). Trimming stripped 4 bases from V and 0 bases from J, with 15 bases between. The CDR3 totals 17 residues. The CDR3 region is CASSYPVDKPNTGELFF. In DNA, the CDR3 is TGTGCCAGCAGCTACCCGGTGGACAAGCCGAACACCGGGGAGCTGTTTTTT.

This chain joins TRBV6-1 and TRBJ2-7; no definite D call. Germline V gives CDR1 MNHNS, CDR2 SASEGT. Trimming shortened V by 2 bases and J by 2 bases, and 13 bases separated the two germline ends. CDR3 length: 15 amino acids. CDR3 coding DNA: TGTGCCAGCAGTGAATCTGGAATCCACGCCTACGAGCAGTACTTC. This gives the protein CASSESGIHAYEQYF.

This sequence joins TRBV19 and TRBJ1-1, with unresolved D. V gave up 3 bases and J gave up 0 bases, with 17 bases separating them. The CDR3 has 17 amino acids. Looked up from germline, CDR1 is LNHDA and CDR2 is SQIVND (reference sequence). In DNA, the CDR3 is TGTGCCAGTAGTATTGGGGAGGGTCGTCCCATGAACACTGAAGCTTTCTTT. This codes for CASSIGEGRPMNTEAFF.

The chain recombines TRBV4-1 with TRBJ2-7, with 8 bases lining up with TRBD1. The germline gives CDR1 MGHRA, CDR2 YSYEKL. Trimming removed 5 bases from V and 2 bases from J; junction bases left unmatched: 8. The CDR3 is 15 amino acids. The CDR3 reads CASSNLDRGPYEQYF. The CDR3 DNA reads TGCGCCAGCAGCAACCTCGACAGGGGACCCTACGAGCAGTACTTC.

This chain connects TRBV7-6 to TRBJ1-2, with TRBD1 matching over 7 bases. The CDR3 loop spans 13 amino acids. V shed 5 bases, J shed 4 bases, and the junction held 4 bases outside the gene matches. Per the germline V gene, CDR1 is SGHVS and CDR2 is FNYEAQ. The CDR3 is CASSPTGAYGYTF. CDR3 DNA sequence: TGTGCCAGCAGCCCCACAGGGGCCTATGGCTACACCTTC.

The CDR3 DNA reads as TGTGCCAGCAGTTACGTGGATAACACAGATACGCAGTATTTT. This encodes CASSYVDNTDTQYF. The chain links TRBV6-5 to TRBJ2-3; D is unclear. The CDR3 covers 14 residues. The germline CDR1 and CDR2 sequences are MNHEY and SVGAGI. Trimming cost V 2 bases and J 2 bases, with 8 bases left between them.

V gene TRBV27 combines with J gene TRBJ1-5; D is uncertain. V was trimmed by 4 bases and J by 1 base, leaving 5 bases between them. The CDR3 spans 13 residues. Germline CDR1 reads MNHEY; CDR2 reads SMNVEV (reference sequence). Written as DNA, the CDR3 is TGTGCCAGCAGTTGGGGAAGCAATCAGCCCCAGCATTTT. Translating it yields CASSWGSNQPQHF.

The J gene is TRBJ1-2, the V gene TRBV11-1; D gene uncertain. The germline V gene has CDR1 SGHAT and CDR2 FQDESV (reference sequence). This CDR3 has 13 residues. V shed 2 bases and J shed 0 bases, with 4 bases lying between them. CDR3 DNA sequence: TGTGCCAGCAGCTTAAGTCCTAACTATGGCTACACCTTC. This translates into CASSLSPNYGYTF.

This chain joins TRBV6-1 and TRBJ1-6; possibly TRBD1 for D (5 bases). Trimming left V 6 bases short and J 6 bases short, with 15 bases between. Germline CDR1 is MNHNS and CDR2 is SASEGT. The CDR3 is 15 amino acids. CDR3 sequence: CASSATGGGNSPLHF. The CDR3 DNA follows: TGTGCCAGCAGCGCAACTGGGGGTGGTAATTCACCCCTCCACTTT.

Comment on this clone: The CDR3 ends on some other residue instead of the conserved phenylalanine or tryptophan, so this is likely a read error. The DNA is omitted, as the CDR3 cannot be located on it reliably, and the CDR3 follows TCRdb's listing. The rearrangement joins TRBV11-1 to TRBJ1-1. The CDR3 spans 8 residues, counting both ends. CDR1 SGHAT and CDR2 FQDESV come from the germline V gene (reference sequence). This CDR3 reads CASSSGPL.

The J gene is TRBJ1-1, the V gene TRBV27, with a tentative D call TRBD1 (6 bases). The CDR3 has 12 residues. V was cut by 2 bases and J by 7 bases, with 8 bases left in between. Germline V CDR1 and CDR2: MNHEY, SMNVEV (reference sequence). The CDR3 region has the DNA TGTGCCAGCAGTTTAGGGGGCCGTGAAGCTTTCTTT. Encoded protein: CASSLGGREAFF.

The CDR3 reads CASSVAGGAVETQYF. The CDR3 nucleotides are TGTGCCAGCAGTGTGGCCGGGGGGGCCGTAGAGACCCAGTACTTC. The J gene is TRBJ2-5, the V gene TRBV6-4, with 8 nucleotides matching TRBD2. CDR1 and CDR2 (germline): MRHNA, SNTAGT. The CDR3 totals 15 residues. J gave up 4 bases and V 4 bases, and 8 bases lay outside the gene matches.

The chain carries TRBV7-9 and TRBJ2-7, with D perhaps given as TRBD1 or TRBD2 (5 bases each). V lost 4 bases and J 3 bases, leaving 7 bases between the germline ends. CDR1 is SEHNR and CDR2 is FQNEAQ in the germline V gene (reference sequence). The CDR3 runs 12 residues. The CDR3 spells CASSWDGYEQYF. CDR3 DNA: TGTGCCAGCAGCTGGGACGGCTACGAGCAGTACTTC.

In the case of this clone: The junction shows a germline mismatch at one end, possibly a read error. CDR3 nucleotide sequence: TGTGCCAGTAGTATAGTGGGAGCGGCGTCGGTTTTT. This translates into CASSIVGAASVF. J is TRBJ1-1 and V is TRBV19, with D unclear. Germline CDR1 reads LNHDA; CDR2 reads SQIVND (reference sequence). The CDR3 runs 12 residues.

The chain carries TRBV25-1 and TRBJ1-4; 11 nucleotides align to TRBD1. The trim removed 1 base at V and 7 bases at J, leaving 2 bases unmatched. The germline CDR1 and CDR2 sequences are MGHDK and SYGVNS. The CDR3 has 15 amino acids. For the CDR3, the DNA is TGTGCCAGCAGTGAATGGGGACAGGGGGGTGAAAAACTGTTTTTT. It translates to CASSEWGQGGEKLFF.

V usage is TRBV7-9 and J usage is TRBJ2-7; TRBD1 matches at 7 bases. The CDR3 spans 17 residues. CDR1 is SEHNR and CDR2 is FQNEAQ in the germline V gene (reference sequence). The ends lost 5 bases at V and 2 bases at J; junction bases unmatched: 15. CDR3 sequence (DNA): TGTGCCAGCAGCCCAATGGGATTCCGGGACAGAGCCTACGAGCAGTACTTC. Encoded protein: CASSPMGFRDRAYEQYF.

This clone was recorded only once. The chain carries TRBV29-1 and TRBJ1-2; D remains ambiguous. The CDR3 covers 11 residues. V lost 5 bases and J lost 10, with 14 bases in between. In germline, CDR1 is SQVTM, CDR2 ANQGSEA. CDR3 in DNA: TGCAGCGTTAACGGCCGATTGAACTACACCTTC. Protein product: CSVNGRLNYTF.

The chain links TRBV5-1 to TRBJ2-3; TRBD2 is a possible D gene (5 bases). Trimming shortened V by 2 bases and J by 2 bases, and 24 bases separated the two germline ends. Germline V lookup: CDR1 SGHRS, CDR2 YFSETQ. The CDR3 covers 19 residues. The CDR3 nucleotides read TGCGCCAGCAGCTTCTTAAGAACCCGGGGAAAAACCGACACAGATACGCAGTATTTT. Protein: CASSFLRTRGKTDTDTQYF.

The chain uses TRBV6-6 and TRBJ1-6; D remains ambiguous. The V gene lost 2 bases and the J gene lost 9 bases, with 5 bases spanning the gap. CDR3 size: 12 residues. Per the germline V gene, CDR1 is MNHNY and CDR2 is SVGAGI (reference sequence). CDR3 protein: CASSYQGSPLHF. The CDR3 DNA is TGTGCCAGCAGTTACCAAGGTTCACCCCTCCACTTT.

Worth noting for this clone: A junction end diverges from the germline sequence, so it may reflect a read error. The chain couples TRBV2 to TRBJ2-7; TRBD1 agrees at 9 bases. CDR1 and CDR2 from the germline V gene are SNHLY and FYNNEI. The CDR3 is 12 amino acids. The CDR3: CASSEAGGQGFF. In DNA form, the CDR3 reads TGTGCCAGCAGTGAAGCTGGGGGACAGGGATTCTTC.

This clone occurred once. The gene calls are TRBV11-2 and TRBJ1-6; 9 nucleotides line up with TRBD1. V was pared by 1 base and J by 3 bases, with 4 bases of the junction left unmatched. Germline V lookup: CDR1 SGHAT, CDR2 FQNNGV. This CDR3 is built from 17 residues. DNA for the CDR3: TGTGCCAGCAGCTTAGGGGGACAGGGAGGCTATAATTCACCCCTCCACTTT. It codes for CASSLGGQGGYNSPLHF.

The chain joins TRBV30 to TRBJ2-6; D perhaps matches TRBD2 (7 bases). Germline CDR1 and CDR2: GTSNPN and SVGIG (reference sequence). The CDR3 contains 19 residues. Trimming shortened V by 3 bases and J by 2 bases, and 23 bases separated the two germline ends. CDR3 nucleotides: TGTGCCTGGAGGGAAAAGGAGGGGGGGCCGACACCTGGGGCCAACGTCCTGACTTTC. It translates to CAWREKEGGPTPGANVLTF.

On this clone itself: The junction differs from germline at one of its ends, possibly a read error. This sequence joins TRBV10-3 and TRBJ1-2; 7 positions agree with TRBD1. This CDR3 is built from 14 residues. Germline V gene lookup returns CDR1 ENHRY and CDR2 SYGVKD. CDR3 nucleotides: TGTGCCAGCAGTTCCCTGGGACAGAACTATGGCTACACCTTC. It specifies CASSSLGQNYGYTF.

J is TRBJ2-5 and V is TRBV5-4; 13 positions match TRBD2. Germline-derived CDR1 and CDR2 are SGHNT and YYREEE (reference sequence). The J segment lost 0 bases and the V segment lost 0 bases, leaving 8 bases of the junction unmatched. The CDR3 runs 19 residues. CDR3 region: CASSLDAGLAGAYQETQYF. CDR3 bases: TGTGCCAGCAGCTTGGACGCTGGACTAGCGGGAGCGTACCAAGAGACCCAGTACTTC.